One and the same sample provided the 29 T cell receptor beta chains below, sequenced in a study of neoadjuvant anti-PD-1 for oral cavity cancer. Libraries were prepared by immunoSEQ multiplex PCR; TCRdb keeps only in-frame clonotypes and omits some of them. The sample holds under 85,000 clones; about four fifths are singletons and the top ten take 2.5% to 3.5%. This sample comprised PBMCs, obtained before nivolumab (anti-PD-1) treatment. These receptors originate from a person between 40 and 79 years old with oral cavity squamous cell carcinoma.

This chain connects TRBV5-1 to TRBJ2-2; D perhaps matches TRBD2 (6 bases). This CDR3 has 15 amino acids. Germline CDR1 is SGHRS and CDR2 is YFSETQ. V shed 4 bases and J shed 7 bases, with 17 bases lying between them. The CDR3 here is CASSPDGGKFGELFF. CDR3 sequence (DNA): TGCGCCAGCAGCCCGGACGGCGGGAAATTCGGGGAGCTGTTTTTT.

The J gene is TRBJ2-7, the V gene TRBV2, with 8 bases that match TRBD1. The V gene's germline CDR1 is SNHLY and CDR2 FYNNEI. Trimming took 9 bases from V and 7 from J; bases not matched to a gene: 11. This CDR3 spans 13 amino acids. The CDR3 sequence is CARSGTGLREQYF. The CDR3 bases are TGTGCCAGATCCGGGACAGGTCTTAGGGAGCAGTACTTC.

The rearrangement uses TRBV5-1 and TRBJ2-1; tentatively, D is TRBD1 (6 bases). This CDR3 has 15 amino acids. Trimming cost V 0 bases and J 4 bases, with 11 bases left between them. Germline V CDR1 and CDR2: SGHRS, YFSETQ. CDR3 loop: CASSLEGELYNEQFF. The CDR3 DNA is TGCGCCAGCAGCTTGGAGGGGGAACTGTACAATGAGCAGTTCTTC.

This clone has only one observation. This rearrangement joins TRBV6-5 to TRBJ1-5, with a possible D match to TRBD1 (5 bases). The CDR3 spans 16 residues. Germline values: CDR1 MNHEY, CDR2 SVGAGI. Trimming shortened V by 0 bases and J by 0 bases, and 9 bases separated the two germline ends. The CDR3 region has the DNA TGTGCCAGCAGTTACTCTTGGGACGGTAGCAATCAGCCCCAGCATTTT. Amino acids: CASSYSWDGSNQPQHF.

This chain links TRBV19 with TRBJ1-5, with D possibly being TRBD1 (5 bases). Germline assignment: CDR1 LNHDA and CDR2 SQIVND (reference sequence). With 8 bases removed from V and 15 bases from J, the gap between germline ends came to 23 bases. This CDR3 spans 13 amino acids. CDR3 nucleotides: TGTGCCAGTGGAACCGGGACGGTCGGGCTTCTGCATTTT. Protein: CASGTGTVGLLHF.

CDR3 coding DNA: TGTGCCAGCAGCGCTTGGGGAGAGACCCAGTACTTC. This translates into CASSAWGETQYF. V gene TRBV27 combines with J gene TRBJ2-5, with D unresolved. Per the germline V gene, CDR1 is MNHEY and CDR2 is SMNVEV (reference sequence). The length of the CDR3 is 12 residues. V dropped 6 bases and J dropped 4 bases, with 9 bases sitting between them.

This rearrangement joins TRBV19 to TRBJ2-1; possibly TRBD2 for D (6 bases). Per the germline V gene, CDR1 is LNHDA and CDR2 is SQIVND (reference sequence). V was cut by 4 bases and J by 5 bases, with 15 bases left in between. CDR3 length equals 15 residues. The CDR3: CASSTSGVSNNEQFF. Here the CDR3 DNA reads TGTGCCAGTAGTACCTCGGGGGTGTCGAACAATGAGCAGTTCTTC. Full variable domain (remainder filled in from reference TRBV19 and TRBJ2-1): DGGITQSPKYLFRKEGQNVTLSCEQNLNHDAMYWYRQDPGQGLRLIYYSQIVNDFQKGDIAEGYSVSREKKESFPLTVTSAQKNPTAFYLCASSTSGVSNNEQFFGPGTRLTVL.

Remarks on this clone: The same CDR3 can be traced to other DNA sequences in this sample. This sequence joins TRBV30 and TRBJ2-7; D perhaps matches TRBD1 (7 bases). Germline-derived CDR1 and CDR2 are GTSNPN and SVGIG (reference sequence). V lost 3 bases, J lost 4 bases, and 13 bases lay in between. There are 13 residues in the CDR3. The CDR3 reads CAWSAGQPYEQYF. CDR3 nucleotide sequence: TGTGCCTGGAGCGCGGGACAGCCTTACGAGCAGTACTTC.

V usage is TRBV9 and J usage is TRBJ1-4; TRBD1 agrees at 9 bases. Germline CDR1 is SGDLS and CDR2 is YYNGEE. The CDR3 runs 15 residues. Trimming removed 0 bases from V and 8 bases from J; junction bases left unmatched: 5. The CDR3: CASSVGGQGREKLFF. The CDR3 region has the DNA TGTGCCAGCAGCGTAGGGGGACAGGGAAGAGAAAAACTGTTTTTT.

V is TRBV27 and J is TRBJ2-1; D unclear. Trimming pared 1 base from V and 2 bases from J, leaving 9 bases between. The CDR3 has 15 residues. Germline CDR1 reads MNHEY; CDR2 reads SMNVEV (reference sequence). DNA of the CDR3: TGTGCCAGCAGTTTATGGGCTGCTACCTACAATGAGCAGTTCTTC. Its protein product is CASSLWAATYNEQFF.

CDR3 DNA sequence: TGCGCCAGCAGTGAACTGGGCGGAAACACAGATACGCAGTATTTT. Translated, it gives CASSELGGNTDTQYF. The rearrangement links TRBV10-1 to TRBJ2-3; D is uncertain. Trimming cost V 3 bases and J 2 bases, with 12 bases left between them. The germline V gene encodes CDR1 WNHNN and CDR2 SYGVQD (reference sequence). CDR3 size: 15 residues.

The V gene is TRBV11-3, the J gene TRBJ2-3; possibly TRBD2 for D (5 bases). Trimming took 4 bases from V and 9 from J, leaving 11 bases between them. Germline-derived CDR1 and CDR2 are SGHNT and YENEEA. The CDR3 length is 12 residues. The CDR3 coding sequence is TGTGCCAGCAGCTCGGACTTTGGGACGCAGTATTTT. It translates to CASSSDFGTQYF.

The J gene is TRBJ2-7, the V gene TRBV25-1; 7 bases agree with TRBD2. Germline assignment: CDR1 MGHDK and CDR2 SYGVNS. This CDR3 spans 13 amino acids. Trimming took 6 bases from V and 3 from J; bases not matched to a gene: 5. Here the CDR3 DNA reads TGTGCCAGCAGCCGGGCGGGGGTCTACGAGCAGTACTTC. Its protein is CASSRAGVYEQYF.

The V gene is TRBV6-1, the J gene TRBJ1-2; TRBD1 aligns across 7 bases. V dropped 6 bases and J dropped 8; count of bases not matched to a gene: 6. The germline gives CDR1 MNHNS, CDR2 SASEGT. The CDR3 runs 12 residues. The CDR3 loop is CASREGALGYTF. Written as DNA, the CDR3 is TGTGCCAGCAGAGAGGGGGCCCTGGGCTACACCTTC.

The V and J genes are TRBV11-2 and TRBJ2-1; TRBD2 aligns across 8 bases. This CDR3 spans 15 amino acids. Germline V gene lookup returns CDR1 SGHAT and CDR2 FQNNGV. V shed 5 bases and J 8 bases; nucleotides not matched to a gene: 11. This CDR3 is CASSGGTRPGDEQFF. The CDR3 DNA reads as TGTGCCAGCAGCGGTGGGACTAGGCCAGGGGATGAGCAGTTCTTC.

The rearrangement links TRBV7-3 to TRBJ1-5; D ambiguous. The CDR3 spans 14 residues. CDR1 is SGHTA and CDR2 is FQGTGA in the germline V gene. V was pared by 3 bases and J by 6 bases, with 12 bases between. CDR3 sequence reads: CASSLRGGLQPQHF. The CDR3 region has the DNA TGTGCCAGCAGCTTGAGAGGAGGGCTTCAGCCCCAGCATTTT.

The chain carries TRBV6-6 and TRBJ2-7, with TRBD1 identical over 7 bases. Germline-derived CDR1 and CDR2 are MNHNY and SVGAGI (reference sequence). V trimming: 4 bases; J trimming: 4 bases; junction bases outside the gene matches: 10. CDR3 length: 15 residues. The CDR3 sequence: CASSSRDSHFYEQYF. CDR3 in DNA: TGTGCCAGCAGTTCCCGGGACAGTCATTTTTACGAGCAGTACTTC.

This clone was seen once. The chain employs TRBV19 and TRBJ1-4; the D gene is possibly TRBD1 (6 bases). Germline loops: CDR1 LNHDA, CDR2 SQIVND (reference sequence). There are 13 residues in the CDR3. Trimming took off 5 bases at V and 11 bases at J, with 15 bases between the two ends. CDR3 nucleotide sequence: TGTGCCAGTAGTTTCCAGGGGATAGAGAAACTGTTTTTT. Protein sequence: CASSFQGIEKLFF.

The chain links TRBV10-2 to TRBJ2-1; D not certain. This CDR3 comprises 15 residues. Germline CDR1 WSHSY, CDR2 SAAADI. Trimming shortened V by 8 bases and J by 5 bases, and 19 bases separated the two germline ends. This CDR3 reads CASSPGPRVNNEQFF. CDR3 coding DNA: TGCGCCAGCTCTCCAGGACCTCGAGTGAACAATGAGCAGTTCTTC.

The rearrangement uses TRBV9 and TRBJ2-3; 11 bases align to TRBD2. This CDR3 comprises 15 residues. V trimming: 0 bases; J trimming: 3 bases; junction bases outside the gene matches: 0. Germline V gene sequence: CDR1 SGDLS, CDR2 YYNGEE. Here the CDR3 DNA reads TGTGCCAGCAGCGTAGGACTAGCGGGAACAGATACGCAGTATTTT. Translating gives CASSVGLAGTDTQYF.

The chain uses TRBV19 and TRBJ1-2; 9 bases match TRBD1. The CDR3 length is 15 residues. V lost 6 bases, J lost 4 bases, and 9 bases stayed unmatched. The germline V gene has CDR1 LNHDA and CDR2 SQIVND (reference sequence). The CDR3 nucleotides read TGTGCCAGTAGCAAACCGGGACAGGGCTTCTATGGCTACACCTTC. This codes for CASSKPGQGFYGYTF. The entire variable domain, with the rest obtained from reference TRBV19 and TRBJ1-2, is as follows: DGGITQSPKYLFRKEGQNVTLSCEQNLNHDAMYWYRQDPGQGLRLIYYSQIVNDFQKGDIAEGYSVSREKKESFPLTVTSAQKNPTAFYLCASSKPGQGFYGYTFGSGTRLTVV.

The J gene is TRBJ2-1, the V gene TRBV4-1; possible D gene TRBD2, 6 bases. The CDR3 runs to 13 residues. V was clipped by 4 bases and J by 6 bases, with 10 bases between them. Germline V CDR1 and CDR2: MGHRA, YSYEKL. Here the CDR3 DNA reads TGCGCCAGCAGCCTGGGACTGCCCAATGAGCAGTTCTTC. It is translated as CASSLGLPNEQFF.

This chain connects TRBV5-1 to TRBJ1-1; D unresolved. Germline V gene lookup returns CDR1 SGHRS and CDR2 YFSETQ. The ends were cut back, 7 bases at V and 1 base at J, with 14 bases in the middle. This CDR3 has 14 residues. CDR3 protein: CASRKRQENTEAFF. As DNA, the CDR3 is TGCGCCAGCCGTAAGCGACAAGAGAACACTGAAGCTTTCTTT.

This clone was seen more than once but under ten times. This chain links TRBV5-1 with TRBJ1-1; TRBD1 matches 9 bases. The CDR3 totals 18 residues. The V gene end was trimmed by 6 bases and the J gene end by 0 bases; junction bases not matched to a gene: 15. Germline CDR1 and CDR2: SGHRS and YFSETQ. The CDR3 spells CASIIRYRDRAMNTEAFF. Written as DNA, the CDR3 is TGCGCCAGCATTATAAGATACCGGGACAGGGCAATGAACACTGAAGCTTTCTTT.

The J gene is TRBJ2-7, the V gene TRBV5-1, with 8 bases aligning to TRBD1. The trim removed 4 bases at V and 0 bases at J, leaving 3 bases unmatched. The germline V gene encodes CDR1 SGHRS and CDR2 YFSETQ. The CDR3 has 14 amino acids. For the CDR3, the DNA is TGCGCCAGCAGCCCGACAGGGGCCTCCTACGAGCAGTACTTC. Protein product: CASSPTGASYEQYF.

The chain employs TRBV11-1 and TRBJ1-1; no reliable D call. The V and J ends lost 0 bases and 10 bases respectively, with 12 bases between them. Germline values: CDR1 SGHAT, CDR2 FQDESV (reference sequence). The CDR3 totals 13 residues. Written as DNA, the CDR3 is TGTGCCAGCAGCTTAGCGGCTAAGGGATCAGCTTTCTTT. Translation gives CASSLAAKGSAFF.

Turning to this clone: At one boundary the junction diverges from the germline segment, which might be a read error. The J gene is TRBJ2-7, the V gene TRBV29-1, with a tentative D call TRBD2 (6 bases). The germline gives CDR1 SQVTM, CDR2 ANQGSEA. The CDR3 totals 13 residues. CDR3 sequence: CSATEGGSYGQYF. The CDR3 nucleotides read TGCAGCGCAACTGAGGGAGGATCCTACGGGCAGTACTTC.

The rearrangement uses TRBV6-1 and TRBJ1-5; 11 bases line up with TRBD1. The CDR3 runs to 15 residues. Germline V lookup: CDR1 MNHNS, CDR2 SASEGT. J gave up 11 bases and V 7 bases, and 13 bases lay outside the gene matches. The CDR3 coding sequence is TGTGCCAGCACCGGACAGGGGGCAACCTCAAGGGCCCAGCATTTT. This encodes CASTGQGATSRAQHF.

This chain links TRBV10-1 with TRBJ2-3; TRBD1 matches 8 bases. CDR1 is WNHNN, CDR2 SYGVQD, per germline (reference sequence). The CDR3 is 13 residues long. V was clipped by 5 bases and J by 4 bases; unmatched bases: 2. The CDR3 region is CASSKDRADTQYF. Written as DNA, the CDR3 is TGCGCCAGCAGTAAGGACAGGGCAGATACGCAGTATTTT.